These 18 T cell receptor beta chains came from one sample sequenced in a study of CD8+CD57+ T cells in acquired aplastic anemia. Using genomic DNA as the template, TCR beta VDJ and CDR3 profiling was carried out. TCRdb processed the reads anew with MiXCR; each CDR3 protein has one entry. The sample yields some 200,000 distinct CDR3 sequences, around 60% seen once. The sample taken for sequencing was sorted CD4+, CD8+, or CD8+CD57+ T cells (not recorded which) from PBMCs. All receptors derive from a human donor in good health.

The rearrangement links TRBV29-1 to TRBJ2-7; 7 bases agree with TRBD2. J lost 5 bases, V lost 3 bases, and 10 bases had no gene match. CDR3 length: 14 residues. Per germline, CDR1 SQVTM and CDR2 ANQGSEA. CDR3 residues: CSVEVAGEGDEQYF. DNA for the CDR3: TGCAGCGTTGAGGTCGCGGGAGAGGGCGACGAGCAGTACTTC.

The chain joins TRBV5-1 to TRBJ2-7, with D hard to call. Germline lookup yields CDR1 SGHRS and CDR2 YFSETQ. Trimming removed 0 bases at V and 7 bases at J, with 8 bases between. The length of the CDR3 is 12 residues. CDR3 amino acids: CASSLGAREQYF. The CDR3 DNA reads TGCGCCAGCAGCTTGGGGGCCCGGGAGCAGTACTTC.

This clonotype was counted many times. The J gene is TRBJ1-5, the V gene TRBV15, with 11 bases matching TRBD1. This CDR3 has 17 amino acids. The V gene end was trimmed by 4 bases and the J gene end by 0 bases; junction bases not matched to a gene: 5. The germline gives CDR1 LNHNV, CDR2 YYDKDF (reference sequence). The CDR3 spells CATSMGQGEVSNQPQHF. CDR3 DNA sequence: TGTGCCACCAGCATGGGACAGGGGGAGGTTAGCAATCAGCCCCAGCATTTT.

The count of this clonotype is one. The chain joins TRBV12-3 or TRBV12-4 to TRBJ2-7, with a tentative D call TRBD1 (7 bases). This CDR3 has 14 residues. V gave up 5 bases and J gave up 3 bases, with 14 bases separating them. The CDR3 coding sequence is TGTGCCAGCAGTCCTGCGGGACAGATCTACGAGCAGTACTTC. It specifies CASSPAGQIYEQYF.

This clonotype was detected many times. This chain joins TRBV7-2 and TRBJ2-1; tentatively, D is TRBD2 (5 bases). Trimming left V 4 bases short and J 6 bases short, with 13 bases between. The CDR3 runs to 14 residues. Germline loops: CDR1 SGHTA, CDR2 FQGNSA. CDR3 bases: TGTGCCAGCAGCTCCGGACTTATCTCCAATGAGCAGTTCTTC. Translating it yields CASSSGLISNEQFF.

The chain's CDR3 is CASSLVFGEEGHF. DNA for the CDR3: TGTGCCAGCAGCTTGGTTTTCGGGGAAGAGGGTCATTTT. The chain carries TRBV5-5 and TRBJ1-5; D remains unclear. The germline V gene has CDR1 SGHKS and CDR2 YYEKEE (reference sequence). The CDR3 runs 13 residues. Trimming took off 0 bases at V and 16 bases at J, with 17 bases between the two ends.

This clonotype has just a few counts. The rearrangement joins TRBV14 to TRBJ2-1; D unclear. The CDR3 is 11 residues long. The ends were cut back, 3 bases at V and 7 bases at J, with 4 bases in the middle. Germline loops: CDR1 SGHDN, CDR2 FVKESK. CDR3 in DNA: TGTGCCAGCAGCCATGCAAATGAGCAGTTCTTC. Protein: CASSHANEQFF.

This rearrangement joins TRBV11-2 to TRBJ2-3; 10 nucleotides line up with TRBD1. J was trimmed by 6 bases and V by 4 bases; bases with no gene match: 7. The CDR3 has 15 residues. Germline CDR1 reads SGHAT; CDR2 reads FQNNGV. The CDR3 reads CASSSGSTGGDTQYF. CDR3 sequence (DNA): TGTGCCAGCAGCTCGGGATCGACAGGGGGCGATACGCAGTATTTT.

CDR3 bases: TGTGCCAGCAGCCAAGAGGGCCGCGAGCAGTACTTC. As protein: CASSQEGREQYF. The chain links TRBV7-2 to TRBJ2-7; tentatively, D is TRBD2 (5 bases). The CDR3 consists of 12 residues. The ends were cut back, 5 bases at V and 6 bases at J, with 11 bases in the middle. Germline assignment: CDR1 SGHTA and CDR2 FQGNSA.

Ten or more counts support this clonotype. The rearrangement joins TRBV4-1 to TRBJ2-7; D is possibly TRBD2 (5 bases). This CDR3 contains 15 residues. Between the trimmed V and J ends, which lost 3 bases and 5 bases, there was a span of 17 bases. Germline CDR1 and CDR2: MGHRA and YSYEKL. The CDR3 DNA is TGCGCCAGCAGCCAGAGGGTAGGAGGTCTGCACGAGCAGTACTTC. Protein sequence: CASSQRVGGLHEQYF.

Ten or more counts support this clonotype. The gene calls are TRBV20-1 and TRBJ2-1; 7 nucleotides align to TRBD1. Trimming took 0 bases from V and 7 from J; bases not matched to a gene: 9. Germline CDR1 and CDR2: DFQATT and SNEGSKA (reference sequence). The CDR3 runs 15 residues. Here the CDR3 reads CSARDIGGERNEQFF. CDR3 nucleotides: TGCAGTGCTAGAGATATAGGGGGCGAGAGGAATGAGCAGTTCTTC.

In its sample, this clonotype was seen once. The chain combines TRBV20-1 with TRBJ1-6; the match to TRBD1 covers 8 bases. With V trimmed by 1 base and J by 6 bases, 8 bases remained unmatched. The CDR3 length is 16 residues. Looked up from germline, CDR1 is DFQATT and CDR2 is SNEGSKA (reference sequence). The CDR3 DNA follows: TGCAGTGCTAGAGTTCACGGACAGGGAGGTAATTCACCCCTCCACTTT. Protein: CSARVHGQGGNSPLHF.

The chain recombines TRBV2 with TRBJ2-3; possible D gene TRBD1, 6 bases. Trimming pared 7 bases from V and 1 base from J, leaving 12 bases between. This CDR3 is 14 amino acids long. In germline, CDR1 is SNHLY, CDR2 FYNNEI. The CDR3 reads CASTNPGGTDTQYF. As DNA, the CDR3 is TGTGCCAGCACCAACCCAGGGGGCACAGATACGCAGTATTTT.

This clonotype was seen only a few times. The gene calls are TRBV2 and TRBJ2-7; D gene uncertain. This CDR3 region has 12 residues. V lost 5 bases to trimming and J lost 1 base, with 6 bases between them. The germline V gene has CDR1 SNHLY and CDR2 FYNNEI. This CDR3 is CASSQQSYEQYF. The CDR3 DNA sequence: TGTGCCAGCAGTCAGCAGTCCTACGAGCAGTACTTC.

This sequence joins TRBV20-1 and TRBJ1-1; possible D gene TRBD1, 6 bases. The CDR3 runs 12 residues. Germline V lookup: CDR1 DFQATT, CDR2 SNEGSKA (reference sequence). Trimming stripped 6 bases from V and 5 bases from J, with 13 bases between. This CDR3 reads CSARKGGTEAFF. The CDR3 coding sequence is TGCAGTGCACGAAAGGGGGGGACTGAAGCTTTCTTT.

This rearrangement joins TRBV24-1 to TRBJ2-6; TRBD2 matches at 7 bases. The CDR3 consists of 16 residues. Unmatched junction bases numbered 3, after V lost 5 bases and J lost 0 bases. From germline, CDR1 is KGHDR and CDR2 SFDVKD. The CDR3 nucleotides are TGTGCCACCAGTGCGGCGGGAGTCTCTGGGGCCAACGTCCTGACTTTC. Translating it yields CATSAAGVSGANVLTF.

The V gene is TRBV24-1, the J gene TRBJ1-5; D might be TRBD1 (5 bases). The CDR3 length is 15 residues. Germline CDR1 KGHDR, CDR2 SFDVKD. Trimming shortened V by 4 bases and J by 4 bases, and 13 bases separated the two germline ends. CDR3 loop: CATSEPGTENQPQHF. The CDR3 DNA reads as TGTGCCACCAGTGAGCCGGGGACGGAGAATCAGCCCCAGCATTTT.

Only a few counts were recorded for this clonotype. At one end, the junction sequence differs from germline, possibly due to a read error. The chain employs TRBV29-1 and TRBJ2-1; D may be TRBD2 (6 bases). The CDR3 has 13 residues. Germline V gene data show CDR1 as SQVTM and CDR2 as ANQGSEA. CDR3 sequence reads: CSVEGLPDNEQFF. DNA of the CDR3: TGCAGCGTAGAAGGACTACCCGACAATGAGCAGTTCTTC.